This TCR beta chain was retrieved from a study of CXCR3-negative and CXCR3-positive naive CD8 T cells. Study observations and caveats: Sequencing showed both naive subsets with comparably high diversity, and memory CD8+ cells much lower. Similar TRBV-TRBJ gene usage was seen in naive CXCR3-negative and CXCR3-positive cells, but not in memory cells. Naive cells that were CXCR3-positive had more hydrophobic TRB CDR3s (compared with CXCR3-negative naive cells).

Via 5' RACE with UMI labels, TRB cDNA libraries were prepared. TCRdb re-called the 5' RACE reads; one entry per CDR3 protein, DNA not given. The repertoire table contains more than 75,000 distinct CDR3 sequences. The CD45RO-CCR7+CD27+CD95- phenotype denoted naive CD8+ T cells. Germline values: CDR1 SNHLY, CDR2 FYNNEI. The CDR3 totals 16 residues. To note about this clonotype: What it binds is unknown.

This clonotype originated in a human donor in good health. Some clones in this sample may be carry-over from other donors' samples. Sequencing was carried out using naive CXCR3+ CD8+ T cells from blood. This sample's subset: CD45RO-CCR7+CD27+CD95- naive CD8+ T cells expressing CXCR3 (TNR3+). The rearrangement links TRBV2 to TRBJ2-3; the TRBD2 assignment by TCRdb is unverifiable without DNA. CDR3 sequence: CASSVIKRIRGVTQYF.